One sample yielded the 30 T cell receptor beta chains listed below, sequenced in a study of T-cell memory formation after mild COVID-19. From the 5' RACE reads, TCRdb called clonotypes with MiXCR, one entry per CDR3 protein. The sample consists of more than 200,000 distinct CDR3 sequences, 15% to 20% of them appearing once. Material: PBMCs or a T cell subset sorted from them (not recorded which). The receptor source for this set is a man younger than 35 who had mild COVID-19 (a few samples of this study predate the infection). Cell type and time point are not known.

This clonotype has just a few counts. The chain employs TRBV5-4 and TRBJ2-5; TRBD1 aligns across 9 bases. The germline CDR1 and CDR2 sequences are SGHNT and YYREEE (reference sequence). This CDR3 contains 14 residues. The ends lost 4 bases at V and 2 bases at J; junction bases unmatched: 3. DNA of the CDR3: TGTGCCAGCAGCGCACAGGGGGCGCAAGAGACCCAGTACTTC. It translates to CASSAQGAQETQYF.

The table lists this clonotype with a few counts. The chain uses TRBV6-4 and TRBJ2-7; D gene ambiguous. This CDR3 is 12 amino acids long. V was shortened by 8 bases and J by 5 bases, with 13 bases between the two germline ends. Looked up from germline, CDR1 is MRHNA and CDR2 is SNTAGT. The CDR3 nucleotides read TGTGCCAGCCCCCCGGTCGGCAACGAGCAGTACGTC. This encodes CASPPVGNEQYV.

V gene TRBV10-3 combines with J gene TRBJ1-2, with D possibly TRBD1 on 5 matching bases. V was pared by 5 bases and J by 6 bases, with 16 bases between. The CDR3 is made up of 14 amino acids. Germline-derived CDR1 and CDR2 are ENHRY and SYGVKD. CDR3 sequence (DNA): TGTGCCATCAGTCACACGGGACGGATGAATGGCTACACCTTC. Its translation is CAISHTGRMNGYTF.

This clonotype was seen a few times. The V gene is TRBV9, the J gene TRBJ2-1, with TRBD2 as a possible D gene (5 bases). This CDR3 region has 14 residues. Per germline, CDR1 SGDLS and CDR2 YYNGEE. V lost 4 bases to trimming and J lost 8 bases, with 16 bases between them. The DNA for the CDR3 is TGTGCCAGCAGCCCCCGAGGGTTCGGGGATGAGCAGTTCTTC. Protein sequence: CASSPRGFGDEQFF.

V usage is TRBV5-6 and J usage is TRBJ2-7, with D uncertain. V shed 0 bases and J shed 2 bases, with 6 bases lying between them. This CDR3 spans 13 amino acids. The germline V gene encodes CDR1 SGHDT and CDR2 YYEEEE. CDR3 amino acids: CASSLVGPYEQYF. Here the CDR3 DNA reads TGTGCCAGCAGCTTGGTAGGGCCCTACGAGCAGTACTTC.

This clonotype showed up just a few times. The chain is built from TRBV4-3 and TRBJ1-2, with D perhaps TRBD1 (6 bases). The CDR3 has 14 amino acids. The germline V gene has CDR1 LGHNA and CDR2 YSLEER. V was trimmed by 3 bases and J by 8 bases, leaving 16 bases between them. The CDR3 here is CASSHTGLVGGYTF. DNA of the CDR3: TGCGCCAGCAGCCATACAGGGCTGGTGGGGGGCTACACCTTC.

A few counts support this clonotype. The chain carries TRBV11-2 and TRBJ2-2, with 8 bases that match TRBD2. The CDR3 sequence is 16 residues long. Trimming took 5 bases from V and 1 from J; bases not matched to a gene: 6. Germline values: CDR1 SGHAT, CDR2 FQNNGV. The CDR3 reads CASSRLAPRNTGELFF. The CDR3 DNA follows: TGTGCCAGCAGCAGACTAGCGCCCCGGAACACCGGGGAGCTGTTTTTT.

The chain combines TRBV6-4 with TRBJ2-5, with 9 positions matching TRBD1. This CDR3 has 13 residues. Germline CDR1 is MRHNA and CDR2 is SNTAGT. The V gene end was trimmed by 3 bases and the J gene end by 9 bases; junction bases not matched to a gene: 5. DNA of the CDR3: TGTGCCAGCAGTGAAAGGACAGGGGTTGCCCAGTACTTC. It is translated as CASSERTGVAQYF.

The chain employs TRBV6-1 and TRBJ1-5, with D perhaps matching TRBD1 (6 bases). Germline V gives CDR1 MNHNS, CDR2 SASEGT. Trimming removed 8 bases from V and 2 bases from J, with 16 bases in between. This CDR3 spans 15 amino acids. CDR3 DNA sequence: TGTGCCAGCGGGAGGGGACAAGCCGGCAATCAGCCCCAGCATTTT. It encodes CASGRGQAGNQPQHF.

This clonotype appeared a few times. The rearrangement uses TRBV7-3 and TRBJ2-3; a possible D gene is TRBD1 (6 bases). The length of the CDR3 is 15 residues. Germline V gene lookup returns CDR1 SGHTA and CDR2 FQGTGA. V shed 6 bases and J shed 5 bases, with 18 bases lying between them. DNA of the CDR3: TGTGCCAGCAGTTCCTCAAGATCAGGGGTAGATACGCAGTATTTT. This gives the protein CASSSSRSGVDTQYF.

In the case of this clonotype: Because the CDR3 is missing its conserved closing phenylalanine or tryptophan, this is likely a read error. The DNA is omitted, as the CDR3 cannot be located on it reliably, and the CDR3 follows TCRdb's listing. This chain links TRBV3-1 with TRBJ2-1; no check of the table's D call, TRBD1, against the DNA was made. The CDR3 numbers 14 amino acids, ends counted. CDR1 is LGHDT, CDR2 YNNKEL, per germline (reference sequence). The CDR3 sequence is CASSKRGAGTELFL.

The chain's CDR3 is CSATGDTDTQYF. As DNA, the CDR3 is TGCAGTGCTACGGGGGACACAGATACGCAGTATTTT. The rearrangement joins TRBV20-1 to TRBJ2-3, with D perhaps TRBD2 (6 bases). This CDR3 comprises 12 residues. Deletions cut 4 bases from V and 2 bases from J, with 7 bases between. Germline CDR1 reads DFQATT; CDR2 reads SNEGSKA (reference sequence).

The chain employs TRBV4-1 and TRBJ1-5, with D possibly TRBD1 on 5 matching bases. Trimming left V 0 bases short and J 6 bases short, with 15 bases between. The CDR3 is 16 residues long. Germline lookup yields CDR1 MGHRA and CDR2 YSYEKL. CDR3 in DNA: TGCGCCAGCAGCCAAGATCCAGGGACTTTGATTCAGCCCCAGCATTTT. It is translated as CASSQDPGTLIQPQHF.

In its sample, this clonotype was seen a few times. The genes are TRBV20-1 and TRBJ2-2; D possibly matches TRBD1 or TRBD2 (5 bases each). CDR1 and CDR2 (germline): DFQATT, SNEGSKA (reference sequence). CDR3 length equals 17 residues. The V end lost 0 bases, the J end lost 1 base, and 15 bases lay between the germline ends. CDR3 in DNA: TGCAGTGCTAGAGATGTGAGGGCAGGGCTGAACACCGGGGAGCTGTTTTTT. It translates to CSARDVRAGLNTGELFF.

The table lists this clonotype with a few counts. The chain uses TRBV29-1 and TRBJ2-1; weak D call: TRBD1 (5 bases). CDR1 and CDR2 from the germline V gene are SQVTM and ANQGSEA. This CDR3 contains 15 residues. V was trimmed by 4 bases and J by 0 bases, leaving 13 bases between them. CDR3 nucleotide sequence: TGCAGCGTTGGGGGCAGGCATAGCTCCTACAATGAGCAGTTCTTC. Amino acids: CSVGGRHSSYNEQFF.

This rearrangement joins TRBV5-6 to TRBJ2-1; D gene uncertain. CDR1 and CDR2 from the germline V gene are SGHDT and YYEEEE. The CDR3 contains 15 residues. Trimming shortened V by 0 bases and J by 5 bases, and 12 bases separated the two germline ends. The CDR3 is CASSLVGRWDNEQFF. The CDR3 DNA reads TGTGCCAGCAGCTTGGTGGGCCGATGGGACAATGAGCAGTTCTTC.

The CDR3: CATSGGSGPQETQYF. The CDR3 DNA sequence: TGTGCCACCAGTGGGGGTTCTGGGCCCCAAGAGACCCAGTACTTC. J is TRBJ2-5 and V is TRBV24-1; no firm D call. V was trimmed by 5 bases and J by 1 base, leaving 13 bases between them. The germline CDR1 and CDR2 sequences are KGHDR and SFDVKD. The CDR3 spans 15 residues.

The V gene is TRBV27, the J gene TRBJ2-2; 12 nucleotides line up with TRBD2. The CDR3 runs to 19 residues. V shed 2 bases and J 6 bases; nucleotides not matched to a gene: 13. Germline lookup yields CDR1 MNHEY and CDR2 SMNVEV (reference sequence). This CDR3 is CASSLRPRLAGGLAGELFF. The CDR3 region has the DNA TGTGCCAGCAGTTTACGTCCGAGGCTAGCGGGGGGGCTGGCCGGGGAGCTGTTTTTT.

V and J are TRBV5-1 and TRBJ1-1; D is undetermined. Germline CDR1 reads SGHRS; CDR2 reads YFSETQ. Trimming took 4 bases from V and 8 from J, leaving 9 bases between them. The CDR3 has 11 residues. The CDR3 region has the DNA TGCGCCAGCAGCGCCGGAGGGGAAGCTTTCTTT. This translates into CASSAGGEAFF.

This clonotype was seen a few times. This chain uses TRBV7-6 with TRBJ1-3, with D possibly matching TRBD1 (5 bases). Germline CDR1 is SGHVS and CDR2 is FNYEAQ. The CDR3 runs to 16 residues. V was clipped by 1 base and J by 0 bases, with 10 bases between them. The CDR3 coding sequence is TGTGCCAGCAGCTTAGGAGGGGTGCTCTCTGGAAACACCATATATTTT. It encodes CASSLGGVLSGNTIYF.

This clonotype was seen a few times. V usage is TRBV9 and J usage is TRBJ2-5; 8 nucleotides match TRBD2. The CDR3 totals 15 residues. CDR1 is SGDLS, CDR2 YYNGEE, per germline. V lost 1 base, J lost 4 bases, and 6 bases stayed unmatched. The CDR3 region has the DNA TGTGCCAGCAGCGTAAGCAGCACTAGCGGAGAGACCCAGTACTTC. Translating gives CASSVSSTSGETQYF.

This clonotype was recorded a few times. This chain uses TRBV25-1 with TRBJ2-3; D perhaps matches TRBD1 (5 bases). Germline V gives CDR1 MGHDK, CDR2 SYGVNS. The CDR3 loop spans 17 amino acids. The V gene lost 1 base and the J gene lost 2 bases, with 16 bases spanning the gap. The CDR3 loop reads CASSELGRGSFTDTQYF. DNA of the CDR3: TGTGCCAGCAGTGAATTGGGTAGGGGTTCTTTCACAGATACGCAGTATTTT.

This clonotype was picked up a small number of times. This chain uses TRBV14 with TRBJ2-7; 8 bases are a match to TRBD2. V shed 4 bases, J shed 1 base, and the junction held 6 bases outside the gene matches. This CDR3 has 15 residues. Germline CDR1 SGHDN, CDR2 FVKESK. CDR3 amino acids: CASSPIAGTSYEQYF. The CDR3, as DNA: TGTGCCAGCAGCCCAATAGCGGGGACGTCCTACGAGCAGTACTTC.

The V call is TRBV3-1, the J call TRBJ2-7; perhaps TRBD1 as D (6 bases). The V gene's germline CDR1 is LGHDT and CDR2 YNNKEL (reference sequence). The CDR3 covers 11 residues. Trimming cost V 4 bases and J 7 bases, with 8 bases left between them. CDR3 residues: CASSLGAEQYV. The CDR3 nucleotides read TGTGCCAGCAGCCTGGGGGCGGAGCAGTACGTC.

This clonotype was recorded at least ten times. The gene calls are TRBV7-9 and TRBJ1-5; D unresolved. This CDR3 has 13 amino acids. From germline, CDR1 is SEHNR and CDR2 FQNEAQ (reference sequence). Trimming left V 1 base short and J 8 bases short, with 9 bases between. The CDR3, as DNA: TGTGCCAGCAGCTTAGGGACGACTGAGCCCCAGCATTTT. Protein product: CASSLGTTEPQHF. The whole variable domain, remainder taken from reference TRBV7-9 and TRBJ1-5, is DTGVSQNPRHKITKRGQNVTFRCDPISEHNRLYWYRQTLGQGPEFLTYFQNEAQLEKSRLLSDRFSAERPKGSFSTLEIQRTEQGDSAMYLCASSLGTTEPQHFGDGTRLSIL.

The chain recombines TRBV20-1 with TRBJ1-4, with TRBD1 matching 7 bases. With V trimmed by 6 bases and J by 6 bases, 19 bases remained unmatched. The germline V gene encodes CDR1 DFQATT and CDR2 SNEGSKA (reference sequence). The CDR3 sequence is 17 residues long. CDR3 nucleotides: TGCAGTGCAGATGCCTGGACAGCCCAGGGGGTAGATGAAAAACTGTTTTTT. This sequence encodes CSADAWTAQGVDEKLFF.

The V and J genes are TRBV5-1 and TRBJ1-1; D is uncertain. This CDR3 is built from 13 residues. V gave up 6 bases and J gave up 1 base, with 10 bases separating them. From germline, CDR1 is SGHRS and CDR2 YFSETQ. The CDR3 loop reads CASTADGNTEAFF. DNA of the CDR3: TGCGCCAGCACTGCCGACGGGAACACTGAAGCTTTCTTT.

The chain carries TRBV7-9 and TRBJ1-1, with D perhaps TRBD1 (5 bases). CDR1 is SEHNR, CDR2 FQNEAQ, per germline (reference sequence). The CDR3 runs 14 residues. The germline V and J ends were trimmed by 3 bases and 6 bases, with 14 bases remaining between them. The CDR3: CASSLGSGHAEAFF. The CDR3, as DNA: TGTGCCAGCAGCTTGGGGTCCGGACATGCTGAAGCTTTCTTT.

The chain recombines TRBV6-5 with TRBJ2-7; possibly TRBD1 for D (5 bases). V shed 2 bases and J shed 4 bases, with 15 bases lying between them. Germline CDR1 is MNHEY and CDR2 is SVGAGI. This CDR3 region has 15 residues. The CDR3 nucleotides read TGTGCCAGCAGTTACAGCAGGGTGAATTGGTACGAGCAGTACTTC. This encodes CASSYSRVNWYEQYF.

The gene calls are TRBV12-3 or TRBV12-4 and TRBJ2-3; TRBD2 might be the D (5 bases). V was shortened by 5 bases and J by 4 bases, with 28 bases between the two germline ends. CDR3 size: 19 residues. The CDR3 DNA reads as TGTGCCAGCAGTCCCAGGATAGCGAATTTCCCCTGGTTCGCAGATACGCAGTATTTT. Its protein is CASSPRIANFPWFADTQYF.